This TCR beta chain emerged from a study of Ad26.COV2.S vaccination and SARS-CoV-2 variants. Study in general: It was the COV1001 Ad26.COV2.S trial arm that included the donor.

Germline V gene sequence: CDR1 SGHDT, CDR2 YYEEEE. CDR3 length: 16 residues. V lost 3 bases and J 8 bases, leaving 23 bases between the germline ends. The treatment denotes: about 20 received Ad26.COV2.S at low or high dose, single or two shots; about 5 received placebo; per-sample allocation not given. Sampling was done on day 63 after the first vaccine or placebo injection. Measured with immunoSEQ multiplex PCR; TCRdb has only the in-frame clones, and not every one. The data contain around 450,000 clones, 90% of them singletons. The sequencing used peripheral blood, collected in a trial of Ad26.COV2.S vaccine versus placebo. The TCR originated in a person between 18 and 59 years old who received the Ad26.COV2.S COVID-19 vaccine or a placebo. The J gene is TRBJ1-2, the V gene TRBV5-6; the D gene is possibly TRBD1 (6 bases). CDR3 coding DNA: TGTGCCAGCAGCTGGTTCCGTTCCGGGGGCTTCAGAGGCTACACCTTC. Translating it yields CASSWFRSGGFRGYTF.